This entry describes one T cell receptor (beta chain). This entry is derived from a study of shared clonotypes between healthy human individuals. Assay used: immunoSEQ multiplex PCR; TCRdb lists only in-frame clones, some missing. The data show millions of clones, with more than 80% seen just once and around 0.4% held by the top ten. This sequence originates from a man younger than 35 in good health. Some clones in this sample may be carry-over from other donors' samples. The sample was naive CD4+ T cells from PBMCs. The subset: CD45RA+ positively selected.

The CDR3 loop reads CASSPNVLGDTQYF. CDR3 bases: TGTGCCAGCAGTCCTAACGTTCTAGGAGATACGCAGTATTTT. This chain uses TRBV28 with TRBJ2-3; unclear D gene. The length of the CDR3 is 14 residues. Trimming took 5 bases from V and 5 from J, leaving 14 bases between them. Germline CDR1 and CDR2: MDHEN and SYDVKM. The whole variable domain, filled in from reference TRBV28 and TRBJ2-3, reads DVKVTQSSRYLVKRTGEKVFLECVQDMDHENMFWYRQDPGLGLRLIYFSYDVKMKEKGDIPEGYSVSREKKERFSLILESASTNQTSMYLCASSPNVLGDTQYFGPGTRLTVL.